This TCR beta chain was recorded in a study of blood T cell repertoires in COVID-19. The CDR3 has 15 amino acids. Germline V CDR1 and CDR2: MNHEY, SVGAGI. V lost 8 bases to trimming and J lost 8 bases; unmatched junction nucleotides: 12. Source study methods: Amplification with reference gene primers provided the estimates of nucleated cell counts. Measured with immunoSEQ multiplex PCR; TCRdb has only the in-frame clones, and not every one. The V and J calls and the clone size are those of that table, but D and trimming were determined from the DNA. The sample has some 190,000 clones, approximately 80% seen once. Clinical history reported by participants formed the basis on which cohorts were assigned.

The TCR sequence derives from a young man with acute COVID-19. The source material was PBMCs or T cells enriched from blood (not recorded which). The chain has TRBV6-5 and TRBJ1-6; 7 positions match TRBD1. The CDR3 sequence is CASRIGTAEYSPLHF. CDR3 bases: TGTGCCAGCCGAATAGGGACAGCCGAATATTCACCCCTCCACTTT.